These T cell receptor beta chains were read from a single sample in a study of radiation and T cells in renal cell carcinoma. Sequencing was performed with immunoSEQ multiplex PCR; in TCRdb, only in-frame clones are kept and a portion is missing. The sample holds approximately 85,000 clones; roughly nine tenths are singletons and the top ten take approximately 6.2%. Source: blood, taken from a patient whose treatment included radiotherapy and nephrectomy. Receptors originate from a woman aged 70 to 79 with renal cell carcinoma. The CDR3 runs from the conserved cysteine through the conserved F or W. Fields, in order: clone size, D gene, V gene, J gene, CDR3 length, CDR3 protein, CDR3 DNA. The D gene is left open where the match is weak. Clone size is shown for a subset of rows, as once, few, many or a class of expanded clone.

clone size: -; D gene: TRBD1; V gene: TRBV11-3; J gene: TRBJ2-1; CDR3 length: 14; CDR3 protein: CASSFGDRDNEQFF; CDR3 DNA: TGTGCCAGCAGCTTTGGGGACAGAGACAATGAGCAGTTCTTC
clone size: -; D gene: -; V gene: TRBV27; J gene: TRBJ1-3; CDR3 length: 14; CDR3 protein: CASSPWLDSNTIYF; CDR3 DNA: TGTGCCAGCAGTCCTTGGCTGGACAGTAACACCATATATTTT
clone size: -; D gene: TRBD2; V gene: TRBV7-2; J gene: TRBJ2-5; CDR3 length: 16; CDR3 protein: CASSRTGTSGAETQYF; CDR3 DNA: TGTGCCAGCAGCCGAACCGGGACTAGCGGGGCGGAGACCCAGTACTTC
clone size: -; D gene: -; V gene: TRBV19; J gene: TRBJ2-3; CDR3 length: 15; CDR3 protein: CASSLDSPSTDTQYF; CDR3 DNA: TGTGCCAGTAGTTTGGACAGCCCCAGCACAGATACGCAGTATTTT
clone size: -; D gene: -; V gene: TRBV5-4; J gene: TRBJ2-3; CDR3 length: 14; CDR3 protein: CASSSGGAADTQYF; CDR3 DNA: TGTGCCAGCTCCTCCGGCGGGGCAGCAGATACGCAGTATTTT
clone size: -; D gene: TRBD2; V gene: TRBV5-1; J gene: TRBJ2-7; CDR3 length: 15; CDR3 protein: CASREQRGSTDEQYF; CDR3 DNA: TGCGCCAGCAGGGAACAGCGGGGGTCTACCGACGAGCAGTACTTC
clone size: -; D gene: -; V gene: TRBV7-3; J gene: TRBJ1-1; CDR3 length: 14; CDR3 protein: CASSWTTPGAEAFF; CDR3 DNA: TGTGCCAGCAGCTGGACGACTCCTGGGGCTGAAGCTTTCTTT
clone size: -; D gene: TRBD1; V gene: TRBV19; J gene: TRBJ2-1; CDR3 length: 13; CDR3 protein: CASGQGNYNEQFF; CDR3 DNA: TGTGCCAGCGGACAGGGAAACTACAATGAGCAGTTCTTC
clone size: -; D gene: -; V gene: TRBV4-2; J gene: TRBJ2-7; CDR3 length: 14; CDR3 protein: CASSQPDRYYEQYF; CDR3 DNA: TGTGCCAGCAGCCAACCGGACAGATACTACGAGCAGTACTTC
clone size: -; D gene: -; V gene: TRBV7-9; J gene: TRBJ1-2; CDR3 length: 14; CDR3 protein: CASSLGLIGPGYTF; CDR3 DNA: TGTGCCAGCAGCTTAGGTTTGATTGGTCCGGGCTACACCTTC
clone size: -; D gene: TRBD2; V gene: TRBV7-6; J gene: TRBJ2-2; CDR3 length: 16; CDR3 protein: CASSAGLAVDTGELFF; CDR3 DNA: TGTGCCAGCAGCGCAGGACTAGCGGTAGACACCGGGGAGCTGTTTTTT
clone size: -; D gene: -; V gene: TRBV4-3; J gene: TRBJ1-2; CDR3 length: 14; CDR3 protein: CASSQVVGTYGYTF; CDR3 DNA: TGCGCCAGCAGCCAAGTTGTCGGAACCTATGGCTACACCTTC
clone size: -; D gene: -; V gene: TRBV14; J gene: TRBJ2-7; CDR3 length: 18; CDR3 protein: CASSQDKRGSVGGVEQYF; CDR3 DNA: TGTGCCAGCAGCCAAGATAAAAGGGGGTCCGTGGGCGGTGTGGAGCAGTACTTC
clone size: -; D gene: -; V gene: TRBV21-1; J gene: TRBJ1-5; CDR3 length: 13; CDR3 protein: CASSKGSDQPQHF; CDR3 DNA: TGTGCCAGCAGCAAAGGGTCAGACCAGCCCCAGCATTTT
clone size: -; D gene: -; V gene: TRBV14; J gene: TRBJ2-3; CDR3 length: 13; CDR3 protein: CASSVNPTDTQYF; CDR3 DNA: TGTGCCAGCAGCGTCAACCCCACAGATACGCAGTATTTT
clone size: once; D gene: -; V gene: TRBV7-7; J gene: TRBJ2-2; CDR3 length: 12; CDR3 protein: CASSYNTGELFF; CDR3 DNA: TGTGCTAGCAGCTATAACACCGGGGAGCTGTTTTTT
clone size: -; D gene: TRBD2; V gene: TRBV7-2; J gene: TRBJ2-7; CDR3 length: 15; CDR3 protein: CASSFTSGGPYEQYF; CDR3 DNA: TGTGCCAGCAGTTTTACTAGCGGGGGTCCCTACGAGCAGTACTTC
clone size: few; D gene: -; V gene: TRBV6-5; J gene: TRBJ2-2; CDR3 length: 15; CDR3 protein: CASSTTGPNTGELFF; CDR3 DNA: TGTGCCAGCAGTACAACCGGTCCGAACACCGGGGAGCTGTTTTTT
clone size: once; D gene: -; V gene: TRBV18; J gene: TRBJ2-7; CDR3 length: 13; CDR3 protein: CASSPRGLDEQYF; CDR3 DNA: TGTGCCAGCTCACCGAGAGGGTTAGACGAGCAGTACTTC
clone size: -; D gene: -; V gene: TRBV5-1; J gene: TRBJ2-1; CDR3 length: 14; CDR3 protein: CASSSTTGRTEQFF; CDR3 DNA: TGCGCCAGCAGCTCCACGACAGGGAGGACTGAGCAGTTCTTC
clone size: -; D gene: TRBD1; V gene: TRBV30; J gene: TRBJ2-5; CDR3 length: 13; CDR3 protein: CAANRGLGETQYF; CDR3 DNA: TGTGCCGCTAACAGGGGTCTCGGAGAGACCCAGTACTTC
clone size: -; D gene: -; V gene: TRBV27; J gene: TRBJ1-4; CDR3 length: 13; CDR3 protein: CASTYRVNEKLFF; CDR3 DNA: TGTGCCAGCACCTACAGGGTCAATGAAAAACTGTTTTTT
clone size: once; D gene: TRBD1; V gene: TRBV10-3; J gene: TRBJ1-5; CDR3 length: 15; CDR3 protein: CAISTGTGDDQPQHF; CDR3 DNA: TGTGCCATCAGTACCGGGACAGGGGACGATCAGCCCCAGCATTTT
clone size: -; D gene: -; V gene: TRBV15; J gene: TRBJ2-3; CDR3 length: 13; CDR3 protein: CATRQSSTDTQYF; CDR3 DNA: TGTGCCACCAGGCAGTCTAGCACAGATACGCAGTATTTT
clone size: few; D gene: -; V gene: TRBV2; J gene: TRBJ2-1; CDR3 length: 11; CDR3 protein: CASKGMNEQFF; CDR3 DNA: TGTGCCAGCAAGGGTATGAATGAGCAGTTCTTC
clone size: -; D gene: -; V gene: TRBV28; J gene: TRBJ2-7; CDR3 length: 16; CDR3 protein: CASSLEAIWTPYEQYF; CDR3 DNA: TGTGCCAGCAGTCTAGAGGCTATCTGGACCCCATACGAGCAGTACTTC
clone size: -; D gene: -; V gene: TRBV5-5; J gene: TRBJ1-3; CDR3 length: 15; CDR3 protein: CASSRIQGPGNTIYF; CDR3 DNA: TGTGCCAGCAGCCGAATTCAGGGCCCTGGAAACACCATATATTTT
clone size: -; D gene: TRBD1; V gene: TRBV28; J gene: TRBJ1-2; CDR3 length: 14; CDR3 protein: CASSASDRGNGYTF; CDR3 DNA: TGTGCCAGCAGTGCATCGGACAGGGGGAATGGCTACACCTTC
clone size: -; D gene: -; V gene: TRBV4-3; J gene: TRBJ1-5; CDR3 length: 14; CDR3 protein: CASSQTNRDQPQHF; CDR3 DNA: TGCGCCAGCAGCCAGACTAACAGGGATCAGCCCCAGCATTTT
clone size: -; D gene: -; V gene: TRBV28; J gene: TRBJ2-3; CDR3 length: 15; CDR3 protein: CASSFPLPGTDTQYF; CDR3 DNA: TGTGCCAGCAGTTTCCCCCTTCCGGGCACAGATACGCAGTATTTT
clone size: -; D gene: -; V gene: TRBV6-1; J gene: TRBJ2-2; CDR3 length: 14; CDR3 protein: CASSVGAVTGELFF; CDR3 DNA: TGTGCCAGCAGTGTGGGGGCGGTCACCGGGGAGCTGTTTTTT
clone size: few; D gene: -; V gene: TRBV4-3; J gene: TRBJ1-1; CDR3 length: 13; CDR3 protein: CASSAGRGTEAFF; CDR3 DNA: TGCGCCAGCAGCGCAGGCCGCGGCACTGAAGCTTTCTTT
clone size: -; D gene: -; V gene: TRBV20-1; J gene: TRBJ2-3; CDR3 length: 11; CDR3 protein: CSASGEDTQYF; CDR3 DNA: TGCAGTGCTAGCGGGGAAGATACGCAGTATTTT
clone size: -; D gene: -; V gene: TRBV10-3; J gene: TRBJ1-2; CDR3 length: 13; CDR3 protein: CAISPGQNYGYTF; CDR3 DNA: TGTGCCATCAGTCCTGGACAGAACTATGGCTACACCTTC
clone size: -; D gene: -; V gene: TRBV4-2; J gene: TRBJ1-6; CDR3 length: 14; CDR3 protein: CASSQPYRDSPLHF; CDR3 DNA: TGTGCCAGCAGCCAACCGTACAGGGATTCACCCCTCCACTTT
clone size: -; D gene: -; V gene: TRBV7-2; J gene: TRBJ1-5; CDR3 length: 15; CDR3 protein: CASTPGEHVNQPQHF; CDR3 DNA: TGTGCCAGCACCCCTGGAGAGCATGTAAATCAGCCCCAGCATTTT
clone size: -; D gene: TRBD1; V gene: TRBV9; J gene: TRBJ1-1; CDR3 length: 17; CDR3 protein: CASSAVPGTGFYTEAFF; CDR3 DNA: TGTGCCAGCAGCGCAGTACCCGGGACAGGGTTTTACACTGAAGCTTTCTTT
clone size: few; D gene: -; V gene: TRBV11-2; J gene: TRBJ1-1; CDR3 length: 14; CDR3 protein: CASSLGPRDTEAFF; CDR3 DNA: TGTGCCAGCAGCTTAGGTCCCAGGGATACTGAAGCTTTCTTT
clone size: -; D gene: -; V gene: TRBV27; J gene: TRBJ1-3; CDR3 length: 16; CDR3 protein: CASSRGAPRAGNTIYF; CDR3 DNA: TGTGCCAGCAGCCGAGGGGCCCCCAGAGCTGGAAACACCATATATTTT
clone size: -; D gene: -; V gene: TRBV18; J gene: TRBJ2-5; CDR3 length: 16; CDR3 protein: CASSPSYPRSQETQYF; CDR3 DNA: TGTGCCAGCTCACCTTCTTACCCCAGGAGCCAAGAGACCCAGTACTTC
clone size: -; D gene: -; V gene: TRBV27; J gene: TRBJ2-5; CDR3 length: 13; CDR3 protein: CASSLRARETQYF; CDR3 DNA: TGTGCCAGCAGTCTCAGGGCGCGGGAGACCCAGTACTTC
clone size: -; D gene: -; V gene: TRBV6-6; J gene: TRBJ2-7; CDR3 length: 11; CDR3 protein: CASTGLNEQYF; CDR3 DNA: TGTGCCAGCACCGGCCTTAACGAGCAGTACTTC
clone size: -; D gene: -; V gene: TRBV5-1; J gene: TRBJ2-3; CDR3 length: 14; CDR3 protein: CASSLGHRSDTQYF; CDR3 DNA: TGCGCCAGCAGCTTGGGGCACAGGTCAGATACGCAGTATTTT
clone size: -; D gene: TRBD1; V gene: TRBV27; J gene: TRBJ2-4; CDR3 length: 18; CDR3 protein: CASSPFGTGGLAKNIQYF; CDR3 DNA: TGTGCCAGCAGTCCATTCGGGACAGGGGGGTTAGCCAAAAACATTCAGTACTTC
clone size: -; D gene: TRBD1; V gene: TRBV5-1; J gene: TRBJ2-7; CDR3 length: 14; CDR3 protein: CASSFRTGGDEQYF; CDR3 DNA: TGCGCCAGCAGCTTTCGGACAGGGGGTGACGAGCAGTACTTC
clone size: once; D gene: TRBD1; V gene: TRBV9; J gene: TRBJ2-5; CDR3 length: 15; CDR3 protein: CASSASTGGAETQYF; CDR3 DNA: TGTGCCAGCAGCGCCTCGACAGGGGGCGCGGAGACCCAGTACTTC
clone size: -; D gene: -; V gene: TRBV19; J gene: TRBJ2-1; CDR3 length: 14; CDR3 protein: CASSSQGRNNEQFF; CDR3 DNA: TGTGCCAGTAGTAGTCAAGGAAGAAACAATGAGCAGTTCTTC
clone size: -; D gene: -; V gene: TRBV19; J gene: TRBJ1-2; CDR3 length: 14; CDR3 protein: CASSSPDGISGYTF; CDR3 DNA: TGTGCCAGTAGTTCCCCCGACGGTATAAGTGGCTACACCTTC
clone size: -; D gene: -; V gene: TRBV2; J gene: TRBJ1-4; CDR3 length: 15; CDR3 protein: CASSEGGVPNEKLFF; CDR3 DNA: TGTGCCAGCAGTGAAGGGGGGGTACCCAATGAAAAACTGTTTTTT
clone size: -; D gene: TRBD2; V gene: TRBV4-2; J gene: TRBJ2-7; CDR3 length: 18; CDR3 protein: CASSQEAGPSGSSYEQYF; CDR3 DNA: TGTGCCAGCAGCCAAGAGGCGGGGCCTAGCGGGTCGTCCTACGAGCAGTACTTC
clone size: -; D gene: -; V gene: TRBV7-8; J gene: TRBJ1-6; CDR3 length: 15; CDR3 protein: CASSPRAPYNSPLHF; CDR3 DNA: TGTGCCAGCAGCCCCCGGGCCCCTTATAATTCACCCCTCCACTTT
clone size: -; D gene: TRBD1; V gene: TRBV5-1; J gene: TRBJ1-1; CDR3 length: 14; CDR3 protein: CASSTGTGGTEAFF; CDR3 DNA: TGCGCCAGCAGCACGGGGACAGGGGGCACTGAAGCTTTCTTT
clone size: -; D gene: -; V gene: TRBV5-4; J gene: TRBJ2-7; CDR3 length: 15; CDR3 protein: CASSTQGRRAYEQYF; CDR3 DNA: TGTGCCAGCAGCACACAGGGGAGGAGGGCCTACGAGCAGTACTTC
clone size: -; D gene: -; V gene: TRBV5-1; J gene: TRBJ1-2; CDR3 length: 12; CDR3 protein: CASSLAGYGYTF; CDR3 DNA: TGCGCCAGCAGCTTGGCGGGCTATGGCTACACCTTC
clone size: -; D gene: -; V gene: TRBV28; J gene: TRBJ2-5; CDR3 length: 14; CDR3 protein: CASSFQGGRETQYF; CDR3 DNA: TGTGCCAGCAGTTTCCAGGGTGGGAGGGAGACCCAGTACTTC
clone size: -; D gene: -; V gene: TRBV30; J gene: TRBJ1-4; CDR3 length: 12; CDR3 protein: CAWSAYNEKLFF; CDR3 DNA: TGTGCCTGGAGTGCCTATAATGAAAAACTGTTTTTT
clone size: -; D gene: -; V gene: TRBV28; J gene: TRBJ1-1; CDR3 length: 13; CDR3 protein: CASSLGGNTEAFF; CDR3 DNA: TGTGCCAGCAGTTTAGGGGGGAACACTGAAGCTTTCTTT
clone size: -; D gene: -; V gene: TRBV30; J gene: TRBJ1-5; CDR3 length: 12; CDR3 protein: CALSRENQPQHF; CDR3 DNA: TGTGCCTTATCTCGAGAGAATCAGCCCCAGCATTTT
clone size: -; D gene: -; V gene: TRBV5-1; J gene: TRBJ2-5; CDR3 length: 15; CDR3 protein: CASSSTGRGAETQYF; CDR3 DNA: TGCGCCAGCAGCTCGACGGGTAGGGGGGCAGAGACCCAGTACTTC